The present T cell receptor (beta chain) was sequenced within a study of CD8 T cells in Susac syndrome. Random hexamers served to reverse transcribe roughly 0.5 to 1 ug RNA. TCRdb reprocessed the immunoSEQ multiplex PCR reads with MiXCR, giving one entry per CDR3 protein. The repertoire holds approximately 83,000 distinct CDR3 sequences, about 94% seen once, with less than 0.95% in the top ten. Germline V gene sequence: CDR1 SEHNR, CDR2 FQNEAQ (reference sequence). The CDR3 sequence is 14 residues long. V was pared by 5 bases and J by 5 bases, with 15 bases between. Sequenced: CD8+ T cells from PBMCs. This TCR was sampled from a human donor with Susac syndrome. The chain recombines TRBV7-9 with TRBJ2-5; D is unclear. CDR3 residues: CASSLNGVRETQYF. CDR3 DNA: TGTGCCAGCAGCCTAAATGGAGTTCGGGAGACCCAGTACTTC.